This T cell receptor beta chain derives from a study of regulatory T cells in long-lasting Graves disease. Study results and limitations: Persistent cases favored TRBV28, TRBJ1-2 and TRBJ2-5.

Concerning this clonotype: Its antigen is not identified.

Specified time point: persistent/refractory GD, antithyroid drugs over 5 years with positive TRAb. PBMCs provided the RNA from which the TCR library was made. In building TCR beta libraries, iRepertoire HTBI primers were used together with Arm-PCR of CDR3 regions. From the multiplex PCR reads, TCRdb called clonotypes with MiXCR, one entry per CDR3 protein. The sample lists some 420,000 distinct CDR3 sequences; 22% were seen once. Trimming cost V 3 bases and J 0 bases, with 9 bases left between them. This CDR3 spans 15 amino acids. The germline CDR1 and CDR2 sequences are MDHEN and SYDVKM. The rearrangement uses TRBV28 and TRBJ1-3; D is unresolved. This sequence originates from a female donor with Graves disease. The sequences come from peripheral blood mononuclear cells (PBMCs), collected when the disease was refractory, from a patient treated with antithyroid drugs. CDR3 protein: CASSFGLSSGNTIYF. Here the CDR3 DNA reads TGTGCCAGCAGTTTTGGACTGAGCTCTGGAAACACCATATATTTT.